The T cell receptor beta chain under discussion was sequenced for a study of Ad26.COV2.S vaccination and SARS-CoV-2 variants. About the research overall: Dosing was one shot or two shots 56 days apart. Findings and caveats of the study: Vaccine and placebo recipients had similar non-spike TCR breadth. Placebo recipients had lower spike-specific TCR breadth than vaccine recipients.

Treatment noted: around 19 received Ad26.COV2.S at low or high dose, single or two shots; roughly 5 received placebo; per-sample allocation not given. Day 63 after the first injection of vaccine or placebo was the sampling time. Repertoires were generated with immunoSEQ multiplex PCR, while TCRdb's copy carries only in-frame clones and drops some. The sample gives about 350,000 clones, around 90% of which show up once; about 3% is in the top ten. On this clone: As yet, its antigen is unknown.

This TCR came from a person between 18 and 59 years old who received the Ad26.COV2.S COVID-19 vaccine or a placebo. Sequencing was performed on peripheral blood, taken in a trial of Ad26.COV2.S vaccine versus placebo.

The CDR3 here is CASSSRPSSYEQYF. CDR3 sequence (DNA): TGTGCCAGCAGCTCACGACCGTCCTCCTACGAGCAGTACTTC. V and J are TRBV7-9 and TRBJ2-7; D is ambiguous. The CDR3 is 14 residues long. Germline-derived CDR1 and CDR2 are SEHNR and FQNEAQ (reference sequence). The V end lost 4 bases, the J end lost 0 bases, and 10 bases lay between the germline ends.